Detailed here is one TCR beta chain. In the source study's methods: Reference gene primer amplification yielded estimated nucleated cell counts. Method: immunoSEQ multiplex PCR; TCRdb's copy keeps in-frame clones and lacks some. That table is the source of V, J and clone size, and D and trimming were worked out from the DNA. The sample lists around 100,000 clones; roughly 84% were seen once. This specimen comes from a study of blood T cell repertoires in COVID-19. Study-wide context: Whether acute or convalescent, the COVID-19 samples came from the United States, Italy and Spain. Sources were T cells, B-cell-depleted T cells, or PBMCs; the material itself was cDNA or gDNA.

The CDR3 totals 14 residues. CDR1 LNHDA and CDR2 SQIVND come from the germline V gene (reference sequence). V was clipped by 5 bases and J by 8 bases; unmatched bases: 7. The chain has TRBV19 and TRBJ2-1; TRBD1 matches at 9 bases. The sequence derives from a man in his sixties with acute or convalescent COVID-19. Sequencing used peripheral blood. CDR3 in DNA: TGTGCCAGTAGTCTTGACAGGGGGTTCGATGAGCAGTTCTTC. Translation: CASSLDRGFDEQFF.